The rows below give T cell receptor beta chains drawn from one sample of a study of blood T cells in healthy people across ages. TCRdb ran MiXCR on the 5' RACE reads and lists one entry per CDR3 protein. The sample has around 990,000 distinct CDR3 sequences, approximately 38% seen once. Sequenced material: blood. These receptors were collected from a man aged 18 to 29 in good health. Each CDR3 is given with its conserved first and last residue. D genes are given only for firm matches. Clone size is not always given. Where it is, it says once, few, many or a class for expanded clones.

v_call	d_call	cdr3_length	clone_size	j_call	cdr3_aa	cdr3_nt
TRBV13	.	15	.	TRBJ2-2	CASSLGPRDTGELFF	TGTGCCAGCAGCTTGGGCCCCCGGGACACCGGGGAGCTGTTTTTT
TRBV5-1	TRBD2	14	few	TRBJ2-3	CASKLAGLADTQYF	TGCGCCAGCAAGTTAGCGGGCCTCGCGGATACGCAGTATTTT
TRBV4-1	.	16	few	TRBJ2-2	CASSQVVRGSTGELFF	TGCGCCAGCAGCCAAGTAGTCAGGGGAAGCACCGGGGAGCTGTTTTTT
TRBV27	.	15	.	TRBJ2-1	CASSLRQVLYNEQFF	TGTGCCAGCAGTTTAAGGCAGGTCCTTTACAATGAGCAGTTCTTC
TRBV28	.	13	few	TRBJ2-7	CASSPAIRYEQYF	TGTGCCAGCAGCCCAGCAATCCGCTACGAGCAGTACTTC
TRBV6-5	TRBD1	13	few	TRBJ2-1	CAIKGQGLNEQFF	TGTGCCATCAAGGGACAGGGGCTGAATGAGCAGTTCTTC
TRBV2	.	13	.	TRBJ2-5	CASSNTTGKTQYF	TGTGCCAGCAGTAATACCACAGGGAAGACCCAGTACTTC
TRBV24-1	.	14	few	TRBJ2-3	CATSDLQIGESQYF	TGTGCCACCAGTGATTTGCAAATCGGGGAGTCGCAGTATTTT
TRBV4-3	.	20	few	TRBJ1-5	CASSQELAHEFSHSNQPQHF	TGCGCCAGCAGCCAAGAGTTGGCTCACGAGTTCTCCCATAGCAATCAGCCCCAGCATTTT
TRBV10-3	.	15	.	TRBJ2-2	CAISRTSPNTGELFF	TGTGCCATCAGCAGGACGTCCCCGAACACCGGGGAGCTGTTTTTT
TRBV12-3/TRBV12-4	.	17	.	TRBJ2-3	CVSSLYWTMANTDTQYF	TGTGTCAGCAGTCTATACTGGACTATGGCGAACACAGATACGCAGTATTTT
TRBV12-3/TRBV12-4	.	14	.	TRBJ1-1	CASSSPSVNTEAFF	TGTGCCAGCAGTTCCCCCAGTGTGAACACTGAAGCTTTCTTT
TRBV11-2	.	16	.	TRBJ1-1	CASSPNRAQLNTEAFF	TGTGCCAGCAGCCCGAACCGGGCCCAGTTGAACACTGAAGCTTTCTTT
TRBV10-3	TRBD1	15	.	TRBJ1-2	CVISEITGGNYGYTF	TGTGTCATCAGTGAGATCACAGGGGGGAACTATGGCTACACCTTC
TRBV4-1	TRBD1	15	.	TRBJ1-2	CASSQPQTGLYGYTF	TGCGCCAGCAGCCAACCTCAGACAGGGCTCTATGGCTACACCTTC
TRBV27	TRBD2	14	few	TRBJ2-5	CASSFRTSTETQYF	TGTGCCAGCAGTTTTCGGACTAGCACCGAGACCCAGTACTTC
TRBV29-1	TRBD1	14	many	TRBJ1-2	CSVEVQGRNYGYTF	TGCAGCGTTGAAGTACAGGGGCGAAACTATGGCTACACCTTC
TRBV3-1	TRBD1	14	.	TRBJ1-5	CTSSQGQAPQPQHF	TGTACCAGCAGCCAAGGACAGGCCCCGCAGCCCCAGCATTTT
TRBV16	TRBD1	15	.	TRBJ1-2	CASSQSSGGIYGYTF	TGTGCCAGCAGCCAATCGTCAGGGGGCATCTATGGCTACACCTTC
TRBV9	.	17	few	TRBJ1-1	CASSVGWRGGASTEAFF	TGTGCCAGCAGCGTAGGGTGGCGGGGGGGCGCGAGTACTGAAGCTTTCTTT
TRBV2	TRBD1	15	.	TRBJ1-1	CASIPPRDRDTEAFF	TGTGCCAGCATTCCTCCACGGGACAGGGACACTGAAGCTTTCTTT
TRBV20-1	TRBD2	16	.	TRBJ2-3	CSATPFGGALTDTQYF	TGCAGTGCTACCCCATTCGGGGGGGCCCTCACAGATACGCAGTATTTT
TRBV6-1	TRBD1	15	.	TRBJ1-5	CASSATGGAGQPQHF	TGTGCCAGCAGTGCGACAGGGGGCGCGGGGCAGCCCCAGCATTTT
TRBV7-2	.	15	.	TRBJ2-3	CASTGTTMNTDTQYF	TGTGCCAGTACCGGGACGACCATGAACACAGATACGCAGTATTTT
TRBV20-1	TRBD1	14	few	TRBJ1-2	CSALLQGAYDGYTF	TGCAGTGCCCTCCTTCAGGGGGCGTATGATGGCTACACCTTC
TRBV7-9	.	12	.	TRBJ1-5	CASSFPTQPQHF	TGTGCCAGCAGCTTCCCAACTCAGCCCCAGCATTTT
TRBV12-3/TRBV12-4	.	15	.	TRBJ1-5	CASRSDGYSNQPQHF	TGTGCCAGCAGGTCGGACGGGTATAGCAATCAGCCCCAGCATTTT
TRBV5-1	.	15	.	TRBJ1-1	CASSSQTARDTEAFF	TGCGCCAGCAGCTCACAAACCGCTCGGGACACTGAAGCTTTCTTT
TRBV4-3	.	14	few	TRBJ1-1	CASTQSRGNTEAFF	TGCGCCAGCACCCAATCCAGGGGGAACACTGAAGCTTTCTTT
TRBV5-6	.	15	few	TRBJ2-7	CASRYRDPGPHEQYF	TGTGCCAGCAGGTATCGGGACCCGGGACCCCACGAGCAGTACTTC
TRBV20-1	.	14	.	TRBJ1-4	CSATPGPAMEKLFF	TGCAGTGCCACTCCGGGACCGGCGATGGAAAAACTGTTTTTT
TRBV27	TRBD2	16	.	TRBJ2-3	CASRTGLAGSTDTQYF	TGTGCCAGCAGGACCGGACTAGCGGGGAGCACAGATACGCAGTATTTT
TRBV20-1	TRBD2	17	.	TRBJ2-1	CSARDYRASGRENEQFF	TGCAGTGCTAGAGATTATAGGGCGAGCGGGAGGGAGAATGAGCAGTTCTTC